This TCR beta chain was retrieved from a study of identical twins. Study results and limitations: While abundant cord blood beta clonotypes carried fewer insertions, memory repertoires showed no such pattern. Donors were not followed over many years; analysis was cross-sectional.

This clonotype was found a few times. Its antigen is unknown. Healthy Caucasians alone served as donors. Unique molecular identifiers were in the cDNA, with template-switch universal primer binding. MiXCR was run by TCRdb on the 5' RACE reads, yielding one entry per CDR3 protein. Of 1.5 million to 2 million distinct CDR3 sequences in the sample, around 29% were seen once. The sequenced sample consisted of cord blood. The receptor comes from a newborn girl in good health.

CDR3 amino acids: CASRILTGAVAYEQYF. The CDR3 coding sequence is TGTGCCAGCAGAATTCTTACAGGGGCGGTGGCCTACGAGCAGTACTTC. The V gene is TRBV28, the J gene TRBJ2-4; the match to TRBD1 covers 7 bases. The DNA end favors TRBJ2-7, so the J call may be wrong. The germline V gene encodes CDR1 MDHEN and CDR2 SYDVKM. The CDR3 covers 16 residues.